The next 2 T cell receptor beta chains were all read from a single sample in a study of T cells expressing NK-cell markers (dated by TCRdb to 2018 to 2020). Library method: 5' RACE. Sequencing relied on an Illumina HiSeq 2000. Following reprocessing of the reads by TCRdb, the data hold one row per CDR3 protein sequence and no DNA is available. The record for this sample contains approximately 380,000 distinct CDR3 sequences. Around 5.2% of the sample comes from the top ten. The specimen sequenced was blood T cells: a sorted CD56 or NKG2C T cell subset, CD4+ or CD8+ T cells, or bulk PBMC T cells (not recorded which). All receptors come from a man aged 18 to 70 in good health.

The chain recombines TRBV7-9 with TRBJ2-7. Looked up from germline, CDR1 is SEHNR and CDR2 is FQNEAQ (reference sequence). There are 15 residues in the CDR3. The CDR3 loop reads CASSRSSAGSYEQYF. Variable domain in full (rest from reference TRBV7-9 and TRBJ2-7): DTGVSQNPRHKITKRGQNVTFRCDPISEHNRLYWYRQTLGQGPEFLTYFQNEAQLEKSRLLSDRFSAERPKGSFSTLEIQRTEQGDSAMYLCASSRSSAGSYEQYFGPGTRLTVT.

The chain carries TRBV11-1 and TRBJ2-5; the TCRdb call, TRBD2, lacks DNA for checking. The CDR3 runs to 18 residues. Germline CDR1 reads SGHAT; CDR2 reads FQDESV (reference sequence). This chain's CDR3 is CASSLLPTSGDSQETQYF. Complete variable domain (other parts from reference TRBV11-1 and TRBJ2-5): EAEVAQSPRYKITEKSQAVAFWCDPISGHATLYWYRQILGQGPELLVQFQDESVVDDSQLPKDRFSAERLKGVDSTLKIQPAELGDSAMYLCASSLLPTSGDSQETQYFGPGTRLLVL.